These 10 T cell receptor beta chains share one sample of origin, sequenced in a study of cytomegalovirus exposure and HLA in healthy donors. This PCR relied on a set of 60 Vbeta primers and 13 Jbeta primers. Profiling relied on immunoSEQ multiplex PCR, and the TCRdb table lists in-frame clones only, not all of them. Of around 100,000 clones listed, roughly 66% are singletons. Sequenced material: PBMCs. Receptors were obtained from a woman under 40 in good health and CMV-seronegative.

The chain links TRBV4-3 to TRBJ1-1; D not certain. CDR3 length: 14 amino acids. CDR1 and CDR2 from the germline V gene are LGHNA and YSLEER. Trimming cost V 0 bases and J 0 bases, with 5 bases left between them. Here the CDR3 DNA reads TGCGCCAGCAGCCAAGATCCTCTGAACACTGAAGCTTTCTTT. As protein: CASSQDPLNTEAFF.

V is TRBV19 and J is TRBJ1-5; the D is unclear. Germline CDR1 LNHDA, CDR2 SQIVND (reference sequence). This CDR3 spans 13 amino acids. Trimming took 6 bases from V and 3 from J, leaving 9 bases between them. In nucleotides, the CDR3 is TGTGCCAGTAGCTATAGAAACAATCAGCCCCAGCATTTT. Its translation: CASSYRNNQPQHF.

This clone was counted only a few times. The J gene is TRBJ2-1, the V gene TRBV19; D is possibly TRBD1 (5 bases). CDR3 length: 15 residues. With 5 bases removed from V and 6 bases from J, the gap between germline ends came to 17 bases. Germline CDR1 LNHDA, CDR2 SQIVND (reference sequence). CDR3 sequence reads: CASSPQFGTGNEQFF. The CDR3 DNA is TGTGCCAGTAGTCCACAGTTCGGTACAGGCAATGAGCAGTTCTTC.

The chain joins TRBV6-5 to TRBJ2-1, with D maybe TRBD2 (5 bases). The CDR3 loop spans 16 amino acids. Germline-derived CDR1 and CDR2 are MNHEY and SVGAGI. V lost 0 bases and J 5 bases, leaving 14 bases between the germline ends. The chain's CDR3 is CASSYSRRSGHNEQFF. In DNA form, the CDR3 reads TGTGCCAGCAGTTACTCTAGGAGGAGCGGTCACAATGAGCAGTTCTTC.

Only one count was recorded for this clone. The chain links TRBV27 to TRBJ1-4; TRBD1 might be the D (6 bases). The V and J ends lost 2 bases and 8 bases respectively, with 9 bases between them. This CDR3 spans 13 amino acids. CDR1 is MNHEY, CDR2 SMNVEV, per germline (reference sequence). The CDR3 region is CASSLQGNEKLFF. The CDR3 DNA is TGTGCCAGCAGTTTACAGGGGAACGAAAAACTGTTTTTT.

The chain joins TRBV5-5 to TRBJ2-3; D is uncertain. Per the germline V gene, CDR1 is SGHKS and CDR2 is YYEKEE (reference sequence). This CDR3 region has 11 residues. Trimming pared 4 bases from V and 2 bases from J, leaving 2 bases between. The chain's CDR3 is CASSLTDTQYF. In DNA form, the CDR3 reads TGTGCCAGCAGCCTCACAGATACGCAGTATTTT.

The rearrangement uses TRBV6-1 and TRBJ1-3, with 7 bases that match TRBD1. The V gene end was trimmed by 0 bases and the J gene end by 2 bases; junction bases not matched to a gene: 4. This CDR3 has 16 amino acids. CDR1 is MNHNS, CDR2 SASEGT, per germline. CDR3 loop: CASSEARDRAGNTIYF. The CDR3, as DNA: TGTGCCAGCAGTGAAGCGCGCGACAGGGCTGGAAACACCATATATTTT.

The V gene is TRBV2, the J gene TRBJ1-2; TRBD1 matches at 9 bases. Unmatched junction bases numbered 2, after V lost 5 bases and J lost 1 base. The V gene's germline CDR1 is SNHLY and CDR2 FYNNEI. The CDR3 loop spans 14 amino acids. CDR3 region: CASSSTGGNYGYTF. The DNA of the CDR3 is TGTGCCAGCAGTTCGACAGGGGGTAACTATGGCTACACCTTC. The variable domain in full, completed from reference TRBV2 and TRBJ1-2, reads EPEVTQTPSHQVTQMGQEVILRCVPISNHLYFYWYRQILGQKVEFLVSFYNNEISEKSEIFDDQFSVERPDGSNFTLKIRSTKLEDSAMYFCASSSTGGNYGYTFGSGTRLTVV.

The CDR3 DNA reads TGTGCCAGCAGCGTAGAGGCGGGGGGGGCCAGTGAGCAGTTCTTC. Its translation is CASSVEAGGASEQFF. The rearrangement joins TRBV9 to TRBJ2-1; 9 nucleotides match TRBD2. The CDR3 spans 15 residues. Germline trimming cut 0 bases from V and 9 bases from J; bases unmatched to any gene: 7. The V gene's germline CDR1 is SGDLS and CDR2 YYNGEE.

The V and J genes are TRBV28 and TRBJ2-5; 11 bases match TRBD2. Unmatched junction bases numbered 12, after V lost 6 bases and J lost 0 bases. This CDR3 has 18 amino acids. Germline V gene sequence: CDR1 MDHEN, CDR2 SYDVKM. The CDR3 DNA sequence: TGTGCCAGCAGGTCTCCGGGACTAGCGGCCGAGTACCAAGAGACCCAGTACTTC. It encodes CASRSPGLAAEYQETQYF.